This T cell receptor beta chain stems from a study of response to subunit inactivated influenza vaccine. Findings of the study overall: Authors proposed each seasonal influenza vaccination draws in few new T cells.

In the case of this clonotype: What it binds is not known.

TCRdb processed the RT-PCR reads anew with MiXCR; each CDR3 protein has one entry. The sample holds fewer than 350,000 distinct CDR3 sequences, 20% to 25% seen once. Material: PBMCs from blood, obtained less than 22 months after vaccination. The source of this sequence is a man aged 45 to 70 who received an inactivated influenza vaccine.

CDR3 in amino acids: CASSLGGHEQYF. The CDR3 nucleotides are TGTGCCAGCAGCTTAGGGGGTCACGAGCAGTACTTC. V is TRBV7-9 and J is TRBJ2-7, with no clear D. Germline CDR1 reads SEHNR; CDR2 reads FQNEAQ (reference sequence). This CDR3 is built from 12 residues. Trimming took 1 base from V and 5 from J, leaving 6 bases between them.